The 7 T cell receptor beta chains below all came from one sample that was sequenced in a study of blood T cell repertoires in COVID-19. Repertoires were generated with immunoSEQ multiplex PCR, while TCRdb's copy carries only in-frame clones and drops some. The table lists about 93,000 clones, roughly 90% of them singletons, with approximately 1.6% in the top ten. The material sequenced was peripheral blood. These receptor sequences come from a human donor with active COVID-19. The donor label of this sample is uncertain.

V and J are TRBV9 and TRBJ2-1; 9 bases line up with TRBD2. The CDR3 runs 16 residues. Losses at the gene ends were 0 bases for V and 10 bases for J; bases not matched to a gene: 11. Per the germline V gene, CDR1 is SGDLS and CDR2 is YYNGEE. CDR3 sequence reads: CASSVARSSGAYEQFF. The CDR3 DNA reads as TGTGCCAGCAGCGTAGCTCGTTCTAGCGGGGCCTACGAGCAGTTCTTC. The full variable domain, with the rest looked up from reference TRBV9 and TRBJ2-1, is DSGVTQTPKHLITATGQRVTLRCSPRSGDLSVYWYQQSLDQGLQFLIQYYNGEERAKGNILERFSAQQFPDLHSELNLSSLELGDSALYFCASSVARSSGAYEQFFGPGTRLTVL.

The gene calls are TRBV5-1 and TRBJ2-7; the match to TRBD1 covers 7 bases. Losses at the gene ends were 3 bases for V and 0 bases for J; bases not matched to a gene: 6. This CDR3 spans 15 amino acids. Germline values: CDR1 SGHRS, CDR2 YFSETQ. The CDR3 DNA follows: TGCGCCAGCAGCTCACGGACAGGCTACTCCTACGAGCAGTACTTC. It encodes CASSSRTGYSYEQYF.

This chain joins TRBV29-1 and TRBJ2-3, with 10 positions matching TRBD2. This CDR3 contains 15 residues. Germline-derived CDR1 and CDR2 are SQVTM and ANQGSEA. V dropped 3 bases and J dropped 8; count of bases not matched to a gene: 11. As DNA, the CDR3 is TGCAGCGTTGAGGGACGACTAGCGGGTACTGGTACGCAGTATTTT. Amino acid sequence: CSVEGRLAGTGTQYF.

The genes are TRBV5-6 and TRBJ2-5; 10 positions match TRBD1. The V segment lost 4 bases and the J segment 5 bases; nucleotides outside the gene matches: 8. This CDR3 has 15 residues. Germline-derived CDR1 and CDR2 are SGHDT and YYEEEE. CDR3 residues: CASSPRQGAGETQYF. DNA for the CDR3: TGTGCCAGCAGCCCCCGACAGGGGGCCGGGGAGACCCAGTACTTC.

This clone turned up a few times. The chain recombines TRBV28 with TRBJ2-7, with D perhaps TRBD1 (5 bases). The CDR3 is made up of 10 amino acids. The germline V gene has CDR1 MDHEN and CDR2 SYDVKM. Trimming took off 10 bases at V and 4 bases at J, with 8 bases between the two ends. The CDR3: CATGQYEQYF. The CDR3 nucleotides are TGTGCCACCGGACAATACGAGCAGTACTTC.

This clone has just one count. Different DNA sequences within this sample yield the same CDR3. The gene calls are TRBV7-3 and TRBJ2-3, with 8 bases matching TRBD2. Germline V gene sequence: CDR1 SGHTA, CDR2 FQGTGA. The CDR3 contains 15 residues. The V segment lost 3 bases and the J segment 0 bases; nucleotides outside the gene matches: 2. CDR3: CASSLAGGSTDTQYF. The CDR3 nucleotides read TGTGCCAGCAGCTTGGCGGGGGGTAGCACAGATACGCAGTATTTT.

The CDR3 protein is CASSITSGGGSSYEQYF. The CDR3 nucleotides are TGTGCCAGTAGTATTACTAGCGGGGGGGGAAGCTCCTACGAGCAGTACTTC. The chain combines TRBV19 with TRBJ2-7; 13 bases match TRBD2. The CDR3 length is 17 residues. Germline V gene sequence: CDR1 LNHDA, CDR2 SQIVND (reference sequence). The trim removed 3 bases at V and 0 bases at J, leaving 5 bases unmatched.